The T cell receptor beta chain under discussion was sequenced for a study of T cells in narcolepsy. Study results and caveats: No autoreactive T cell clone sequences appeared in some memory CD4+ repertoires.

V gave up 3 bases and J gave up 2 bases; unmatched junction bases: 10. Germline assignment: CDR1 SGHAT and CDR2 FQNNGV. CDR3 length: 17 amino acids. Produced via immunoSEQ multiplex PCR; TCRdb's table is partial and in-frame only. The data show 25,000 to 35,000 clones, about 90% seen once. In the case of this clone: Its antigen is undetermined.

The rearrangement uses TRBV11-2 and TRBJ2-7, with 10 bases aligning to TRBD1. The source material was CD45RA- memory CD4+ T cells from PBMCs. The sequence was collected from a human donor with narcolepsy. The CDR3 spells CASSLSGQGVMPYEQYF. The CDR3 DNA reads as TGTGCCAGCAGCTTGTCTGGACAGGGGGTAATGCCCTACGAGCAGTACTTC.